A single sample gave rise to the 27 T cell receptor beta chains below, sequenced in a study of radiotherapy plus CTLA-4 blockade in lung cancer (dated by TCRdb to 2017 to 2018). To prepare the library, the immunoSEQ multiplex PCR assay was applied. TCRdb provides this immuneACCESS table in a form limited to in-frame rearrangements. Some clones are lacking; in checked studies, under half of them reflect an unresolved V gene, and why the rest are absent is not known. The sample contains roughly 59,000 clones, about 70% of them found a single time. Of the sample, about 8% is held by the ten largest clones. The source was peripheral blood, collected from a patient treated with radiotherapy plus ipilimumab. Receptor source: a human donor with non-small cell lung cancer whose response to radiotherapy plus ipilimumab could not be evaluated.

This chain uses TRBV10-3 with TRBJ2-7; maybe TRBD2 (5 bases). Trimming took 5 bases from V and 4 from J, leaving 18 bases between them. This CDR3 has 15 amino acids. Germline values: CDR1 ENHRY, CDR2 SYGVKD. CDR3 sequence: CAISPDYPLAYEQYF. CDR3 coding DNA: TGTGCCATCAGTCCTGACTACCCACTGGCGTACGAGCAGTACTTC.

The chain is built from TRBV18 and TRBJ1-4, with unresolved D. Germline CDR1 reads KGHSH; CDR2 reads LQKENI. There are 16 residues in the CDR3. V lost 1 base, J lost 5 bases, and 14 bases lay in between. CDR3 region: CASSPLGRSLNEKLFF. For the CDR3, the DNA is TGTGCCAGCTCACCACTGGGGAGAAGTCTGAATGAAAAACTGTTTTTT.

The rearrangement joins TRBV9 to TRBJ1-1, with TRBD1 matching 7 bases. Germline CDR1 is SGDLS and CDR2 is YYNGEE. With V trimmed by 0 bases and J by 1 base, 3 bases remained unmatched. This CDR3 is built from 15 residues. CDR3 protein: CASSVGDSENTEAFF. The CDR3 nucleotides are TGTGCCAGCAGCGTAGGGGACAGCGAGAACACTGAAGCTTTCTTT.

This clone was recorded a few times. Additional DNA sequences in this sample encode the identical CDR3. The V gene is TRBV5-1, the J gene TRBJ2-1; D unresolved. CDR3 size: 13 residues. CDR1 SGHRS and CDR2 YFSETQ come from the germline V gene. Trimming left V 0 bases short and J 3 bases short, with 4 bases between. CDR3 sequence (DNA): TGCGCCAGCAGCTTGGACTACTACAATGAGCAGTTCTTC. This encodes CASSLDYYNEQFF.

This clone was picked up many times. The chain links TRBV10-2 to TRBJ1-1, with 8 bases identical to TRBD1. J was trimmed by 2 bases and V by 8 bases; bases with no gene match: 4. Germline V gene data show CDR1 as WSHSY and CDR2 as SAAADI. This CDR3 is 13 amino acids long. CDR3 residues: CASGGQGNTEAFF. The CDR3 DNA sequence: TGCGCCAGCGGTGGACAGGGAAACACTGAAGCTTTCTTT.

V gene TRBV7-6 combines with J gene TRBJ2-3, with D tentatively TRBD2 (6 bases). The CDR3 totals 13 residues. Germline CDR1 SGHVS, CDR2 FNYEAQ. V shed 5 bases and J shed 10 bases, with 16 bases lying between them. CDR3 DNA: TGTGCCAGCAGCCCCGAACTAGCCATGGCGCAGTATTTT. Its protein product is CASSPELAMAQYF.

CDR3 DNA sequence: TGTGCCACCAGCAGAGATATCGGGGGGGGAACCGGGGAGCTGTTTTTT. Translation gives CATSRDIGGGTGELFF. The chain has TRBV15 and TRBJ2-2; 8 bases line up with TRBD2. This CDR3 has 16 amino acids. The V gene's germline CDR1 is LNHNV and CDR2 YYDKDF (reference sequence). V lost 0 bases to trimming and J lost 5 bases; unmatched junction nucleotides: 5.

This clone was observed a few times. This CDR3 is CATGRSVNEKLFF. The CDR3 region has the DNA TGTGCCACTGGGAGGTCGGTAAATGAAAAACTGTTTTTT. This chain connects TRBV6-6 to TRBJ1-4; D gene ambiguous. The V end lost 10 bases, the J end lost 5 bases, and 14 bases lay between the germline ends. The germline gives CDR1 MNHNY, CDR2 SVGAGI (reference sequence). The CDR3 runs to 13 residues.

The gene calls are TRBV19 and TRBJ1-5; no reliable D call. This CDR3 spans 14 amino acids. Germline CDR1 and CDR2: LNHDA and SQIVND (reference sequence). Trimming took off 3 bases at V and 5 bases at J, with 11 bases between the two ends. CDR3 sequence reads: CASSIPGMDQPQHF. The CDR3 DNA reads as TGTGCCAGTAGTATCCCCGGGATGGATCAGCCCCAGCATTTT. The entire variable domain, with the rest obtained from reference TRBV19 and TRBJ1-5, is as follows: DGGITQSPKYLFRKEGQNVTLSCEQNLNHDAMYWYRQDPGQGLRLIYYSQIVNDFQKGDIAEGYSVSREKKESFPLTVTSAQKNPTAFYLCASSIPGMDQPQHFGDGTRLSIL.

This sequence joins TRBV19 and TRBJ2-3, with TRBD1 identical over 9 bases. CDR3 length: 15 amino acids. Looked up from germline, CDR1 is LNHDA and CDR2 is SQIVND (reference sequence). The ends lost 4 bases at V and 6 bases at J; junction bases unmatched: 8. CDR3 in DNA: TGTGCCAGTAGTAGAGGACAGGGGAATATCGATACGCAGTATTTT. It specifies CASSRGQGNIDTQYF. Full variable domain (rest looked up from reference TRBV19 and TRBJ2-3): DGGITQSPKYLFRKEGQNVTLSCEQNLNHDAMYWYRQDPGQGLRLIYYSQIVNDFQKGDIAEGYSVSREKKESFPLTVTSAQKNPTAFYLCASSRGQGNIDTQYFGPGTRLTVL.

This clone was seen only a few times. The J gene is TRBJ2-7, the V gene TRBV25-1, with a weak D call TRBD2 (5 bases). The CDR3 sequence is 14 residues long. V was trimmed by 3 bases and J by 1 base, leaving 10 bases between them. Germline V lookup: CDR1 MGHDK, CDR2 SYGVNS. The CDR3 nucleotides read TGTGCCAGCAGTGATCTAAGGAGGTCCTACGAGCAGTACTTC. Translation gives CASSDLRRSYEQYF.

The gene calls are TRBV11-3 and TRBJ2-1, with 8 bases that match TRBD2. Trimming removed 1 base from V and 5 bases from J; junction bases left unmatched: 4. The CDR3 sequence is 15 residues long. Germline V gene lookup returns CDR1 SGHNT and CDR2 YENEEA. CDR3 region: CASSLGLATHNEQFF. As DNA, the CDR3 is TGTGCCAGCAGCTTAGGACTAGCGACACACAATGAGCAGTTCTTC. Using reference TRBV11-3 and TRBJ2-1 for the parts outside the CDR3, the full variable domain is EAGVVQSPRYKIIEKKQPVAFWCNPISGHNTLYWYLQNLGQGPELLIRYENEEAVDDSQLPKDRFSAERLKGVDSTLKIQPAELGDSAVYLCASSLGLATHNEQFFGPGTRLTVL.

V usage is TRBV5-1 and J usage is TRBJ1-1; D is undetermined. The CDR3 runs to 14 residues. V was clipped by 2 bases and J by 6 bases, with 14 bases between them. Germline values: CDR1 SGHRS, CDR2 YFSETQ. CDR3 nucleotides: TGCGCCAGCAGCTTTGGTACGGGGTTCGCTGAAGCTTTCTTT. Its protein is CASSFGTGFAEAFF.

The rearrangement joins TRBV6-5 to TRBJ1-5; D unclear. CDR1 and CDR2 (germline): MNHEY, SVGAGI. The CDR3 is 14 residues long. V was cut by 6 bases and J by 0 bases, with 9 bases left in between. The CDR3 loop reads CASSPTGSNQPQHF. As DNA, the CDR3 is TGTGCCAGCAGCCCCACGGGTAGCAATCAGCCCCAGCATTTT.

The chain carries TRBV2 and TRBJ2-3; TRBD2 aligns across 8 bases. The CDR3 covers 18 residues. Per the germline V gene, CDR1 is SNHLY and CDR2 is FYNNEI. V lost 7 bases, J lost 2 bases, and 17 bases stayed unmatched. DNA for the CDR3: TGTGCCAGCACTGACACAGGGTTGCGGGGGGACCTCACAGATACGCAGTATTTT. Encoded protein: CASTDTGLRGDLTDTQYF.

CDR3 amino acids: CATSRDLGTGGGITNEKLFF. CDR3 nucleotides: TGTGCCACCAGCAGAGATCTGGGGACAGGGGGGGGAATAACTAATGAAAAACTGTTTTTT. This chain joins TRBV15 and TRBJ1-4, with TRBD1 matching 11 bases. Looked up from germline, CDR1 is LNHNV and CDR2 is YYDKDF (reference sequence). Germline trimming cut 0 bases from V and 1 base from J; bases unmatched to any gene: 10. The CDR3 totals 20 residues.

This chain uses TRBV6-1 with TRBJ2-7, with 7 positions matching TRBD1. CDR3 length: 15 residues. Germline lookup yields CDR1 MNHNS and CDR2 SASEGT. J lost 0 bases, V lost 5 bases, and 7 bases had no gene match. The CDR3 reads CASSLQGSVSYEQYF. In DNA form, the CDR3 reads TGTGCCAGCAGTCTACAGGGGTCTGTCTCCTACGAGCAGTACTTC.

In nucleotides, the CDR3 is TGCGCCAGCAGCCAAGTTGGGGGGTTTTTTGCTGGCTACACCTTC. Amino acid sequence: CASSQVGGFFAGYTF. The chain combines TRBV4-1 with TRBJ1-2; a possible D gene is TRBD1 (5 bases). The V end lost 1 base, the J end lost 7 bases, and 16 bases lay between the germline ends. The CDR3 length is 15 residues. Looked up from germline, CDR1 is MGHRA and CDR2 is YSYEKL.

CDR3: CASSLASGLQRGEQFF. CDR3 coding DNA: TGCGCCAGCAGCTTGGCCTCTGGCCTACAAAGGGGTGAGCAGTTCTTC. The rearrangement joins TRBV5-1 to TRBJ2-1; TRBD1 is a possible D gene (5 bases). The CDR3 loop spans 16 amino acids. V dropped 0 bases and J dropped 9 bases, with 19 bases sitting between them. The germline V gene encodes CDR1 SGHRS and CDR2 YFSETQ.

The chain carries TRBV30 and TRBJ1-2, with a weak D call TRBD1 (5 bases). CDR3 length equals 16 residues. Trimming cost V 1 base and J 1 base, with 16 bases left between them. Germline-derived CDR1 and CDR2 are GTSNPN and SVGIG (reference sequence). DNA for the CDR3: TGTGCCTGGAGTGCCTACCCCTATGACAGTAACTATGGCTACACCTTC. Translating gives CAWSAYPYDSNYGYTF. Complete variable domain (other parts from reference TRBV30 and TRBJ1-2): SQTIHQWPATLVQPVGSPLSLECTVEGTSNPNLYWYRQAAGRGLQLLFYSVGIGQISSEVPQNLSASRPQDRQFILSSKKLLLSDSGFYLCAWSAYPYDSNYGYTFGSGTRLTVV.

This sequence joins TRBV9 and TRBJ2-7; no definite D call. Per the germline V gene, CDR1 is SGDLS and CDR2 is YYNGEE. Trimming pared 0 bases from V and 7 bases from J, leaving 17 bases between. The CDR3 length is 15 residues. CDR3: CASSVVDSHYGEQYF. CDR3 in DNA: TGTGCCAGCAGCGTAGTAGACTCACACTACGGGGAGCAGTACTTC.

The CDR3 sequence: CASSGDGLAYLDTQYF. DNA for the CDR3: TGTGCCAGCAGCGGGGATGGGCTAGCGTATCTGGATACGCAGTATTTT. J is TRBJ2-3 and V is TRBV5-6, with D possibly TRBD2 on 6 matching bases. CDR1 and CDR2 (germline): SGHDT, YYEEEE. The length of the CDR3 is 16 residues. With 4 bases removed from V and 6 bases from J, the gap between germline ends came to 21 bases.

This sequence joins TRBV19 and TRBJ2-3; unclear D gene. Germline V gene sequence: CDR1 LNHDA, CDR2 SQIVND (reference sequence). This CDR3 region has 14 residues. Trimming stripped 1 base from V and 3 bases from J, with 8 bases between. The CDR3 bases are TGTGCCAGTAGTATAGGGTTAGCAACAGATACGCAGTATTTT. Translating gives CASSIGLATDTQYF.

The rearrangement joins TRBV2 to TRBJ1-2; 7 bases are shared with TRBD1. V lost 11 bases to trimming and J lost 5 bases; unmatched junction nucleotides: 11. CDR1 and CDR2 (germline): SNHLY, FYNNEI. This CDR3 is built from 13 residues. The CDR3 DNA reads TGTGCCGGAACGCCGGGACAGCCTTATGGCTACACCTTC. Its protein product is CAGTPGQPYGYTF.

CDR3: CASSQGAQRSPLHF. In DNA form, the CDR3 reads TGTGCCAGCAGTCAGGGGGCTCAAAGATCACCCCTCCACTTT. The chain combines TRBV2 with TRBJ1-6; 8 bases match TRBD1. From germline, CDR1 is SNHLY and CDR2 FYNNEI. This CDR3 contains 14 residues. The ends lost 5 bases at V and 10 bases at J; junction bases unmatched: 7.

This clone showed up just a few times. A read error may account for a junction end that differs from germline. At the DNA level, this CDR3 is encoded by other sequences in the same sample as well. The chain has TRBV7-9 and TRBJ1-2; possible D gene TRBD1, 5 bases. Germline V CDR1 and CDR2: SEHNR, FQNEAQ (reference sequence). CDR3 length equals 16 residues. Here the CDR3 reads CASSHDREGLDYGYTF. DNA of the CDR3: TGCGCCAGCAGCCACGACCGGGAGGGGTTGGACTATGGCTACACCTTC. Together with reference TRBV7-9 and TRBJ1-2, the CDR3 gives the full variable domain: DTGVSQNPRHKITKRGQNVTFRCDPISEHNRLYWYRQTLGQGPEFLTYFQNEAQLEKSRLLSDRFSAERPKGSFSTLEIQRTEQGDSAMYLCASSHDREGLDYGYTFGSGTRLTVV.

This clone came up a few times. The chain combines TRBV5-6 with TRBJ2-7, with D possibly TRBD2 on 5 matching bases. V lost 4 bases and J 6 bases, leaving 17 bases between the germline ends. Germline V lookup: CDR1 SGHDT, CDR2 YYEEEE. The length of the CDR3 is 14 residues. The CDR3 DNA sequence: TGTGCCAGCAGCCTCGGACTGGGCGCCGTCGAGCAGTACTTC. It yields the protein CASSLGLGAVEQYF.